This entry lists 13 T cell receptor beta chains sequenced from one sample in a study of identical twins. A single record per CDR3 protein comes from TCRdb applying MiXCR to the 5' RACE reads. This table holds a few hundred thousand distinct CDR3 sequences, about 12% found once. This sample also belongs to another study, concerning yellow fever vaccine responses in identical twins.

What was sequenced was memory (CD45RO+) T cells sorted from blood. The receptors were sampled from a woman between 18 and 29 years old in good health.

The chain carries TRBV10-3 and TRBJ1-1; D possibly corresponds to TRBD1 (5 bases). The CDR3 extends over 16 amino acids. Germline CDR1 reads ENHRY; CDR2 reads SYGVKD. The V and J ends lost 0 bases and 0 bases respectively, with 11 bases between them. CDR3 loop: CAISESNGRVNTEAFF. The CDR3 nucleotides read TGTGCCATCAGTGAGTCGAATGGCAGGGTGAACACTGAAGCTTTCTTT.

This clonotype was counted ten times or more. CDR3 bases: TGTGCCAGCTCACCACAAGATACGCAGTATTTT. Translated: CASSPQDTQYF. V is TRBV18 and J is TRBJ2-3; the D is unclear. Germline V gene data show CDR1 as KGHSH and CDR2 as LQKENI. V lost 1 base and J lost 5, with 1 base in between. This CDR3 region has 11 residues. Drawing the rest from reference TRBV18 and TRBJ2-3, the complete variable domain is NAGVMQNPRHLVRRRGQEARLRCSPMKGHSHVYWYRQLPEEGLKFMVYLQKENIIDESGMPKERFSAEFPKEGPSILRIQQVVRGDSAAYFCASSPQDTQYFGPGTRLTVL.

This clonotype was recorded a few times. The chain is built from TRBV6-4 and TRBJ2-1, with D possibly being TRBD1 (5 bases). V lost 2 bases and J 8 bases, leaving 13 bases between the germline ends. Germline CDR1 and CDR2: MRHNA and SNTAGT. There are 14 residues in the CDR3. The CDR3: CASSDGADRDEQFF. The CDR3, as DNA: TGTGCCAGCAGTGACGGGGCAGATCGGGATGAGCAGTTCTTC.

This clonotype was observed a few times. The chain uses TRBV21-1 and TRBJ2-2. TRBV21-1 is a recognized pseudogene. CDR3 length: 16 residues. The CDR3 coding sequence is TGTGCCAGCAGCACCTCTGGCTGCCCGAACACCGGGGAGCTGTTTTTT. As protein: CASSTSGCPNTGELFF.

A few counts support this clonotype. The CDR3 spells CATALAGVRETQYF. The CDR3 nucleotides read TGTGCCACTGCACTAGCGGGGGTTCGGGAGACCCAGTACTTC. The chain joins TRBV6-1 to TRBJ2-5, with 11 bases matching TRBD2. Germline CDR1 reads MNHNS; CDR2 reads SASEGT. CDR3 size: 14 residues. The J segment lost 5 bases and the V segment lost 10 bases, leaving 9 bases of the junction unmatched.

The sample holds many counts of this clonotype. The chain joins TRBV6-6 to TRBJ2-2; D unresolved. CDR3 length: 11 residues. The V and J ends lost 6 bases and 1 base respectively, with 0 bases between them. Germline V gives CDR1 MNHNY, CDR2 SVGAGI (reference sequence). This CDR3 is CASRNTGELFF. The CDR3 DNA sequence: TGTGCCAGCAGGAACACCGGGGAGCTGTTTTTT.

The CDR3 reads CASRLNGLAGGTQYF. CDR3 coding DNA: TGTGCCAGCAGGCTAAACGGACTAGCGGGCGGGACCCAGTACTTC. The gene calls are TRBV5-6 and TRBJ2-5; the match to TRBD2 covers 11 bases. With V trimmed by 5 bases and J by 7 bases, 10 bases remained unmatched. Germline values: CDR1 SGHDT, CDR2 YYEEEE. This CDR3 contains 15 residues. The variable domain in full, with the rest retrieved from reference TRBV5-6 and TRBJ2-5, is DAGVTQSPTHLIKTRGQQVTLRCSPKSGHDTVSWYQQALGQGPQFIFQYYEEEERQRGNFPDRFSGHQFPNYSSELNVNALLLGDSALYLCASRLNGLAGGTQYFGPGTRLLVL.

This clonotype has a handful of counts. The chain has TRBV12-5 and TRBJ2-5; 8 nucleotides match TRBD1. V was pared by 4 bases and J by 9 bases, with 7 bases of the junction left unmatched. CDR3 length equals 13 residues. Germline V lookup: CDR1 LGHNT, CDR2 FRNRAP. CDR3 residues: CASGSQQGVAQYF. The CDR3 DNA reads as TGTGCTAGTGGTTCGCAACAGGGGGTGGCCCAGTACTTC.

Ten or more counts support this clonotype. The CDR3 nucleotides are TGCAGTGCTAGATTCAGAGATTCACCCCTCCACTTT. It is translated as CSARFRDSPLHF. The genes are TRBV20-1 and TRBJ1-6; D call uncertain. Trimming stripped 2 bases from V and 8 bases from J, with 7 bases between. Per the germline V gene, CDR1 is DFQATT and CDR2 is SNEGSKA (reference sequence). The CDR3 runs to 12 residues.

The CDR3 sequence is CASSPRSLAGVNNEQFF. CDR3 DNA: TGTGCCAGCAGCCCCCGATCGTTAGCGGGGGTAAACAATGAGCAGTTCTTC. The chain recombines TRBV9 with TRBJ2-1, with TRBD2 matching over 9 bases. CDR1 and CDR2 (germline): SGDLS, YYNGEE. V shed 4 bases, J shed 5 bases, and the junction held 13 bases outside the gene matches. The CDR3 is 17 amino acids.

At least ten counts were recorded for this clonotype. The rearrangement joins TRBV15 to TRBJ2-3; 9 nucleotides match TRBD1. J gave up 5 bases and V 1 base, and 4 bases lay outside the gene matches. The CDR3 extends over 15 amino acids. The germline CDR1 and CDR2 sequences are LNHNV and YYDKDF (reference sequence). The CDR3, as DNA: TGTGCCACCAGCAGAGTACAGGGGGCAATAGATACGCAGTATTTT. This gives the protein CATSRVQGAIDTQYF.

The V call is TRBV2, the J call TRBJ2-5, with D perhaps matching TRBD1 or TRBD2 (5 bases each). Between the trimmed V and J ends, which lost 7 bases and 3 bases, there was a span of 12 bases. The CDR3 totals 13 residues. The V gene's germline CDR1 is SNHLY and CDR2 FYNNEI. The CDR3 DNA follows: TGTGCCAGCAAGAGGGGCAACAAAGAGACCCAGTACTTC. Translation: CASKRGNKETQYF. Complete variable domain (other parts from reference TRBV2 and TRBJ2-5): EPEVTQTPSHQVTQMGQEVILRCVPISNHLYFYWYRQILGQKVEFLVSFYNNEISEKSEIFDDQFSVERPDGSNFTLKIRSTKLEDSAMYFCASKRGNKETQYFGPGTRLLVL.

This chain links TRBV27 with TRBJ2-2; 7 bases are a match to TRBD2. J gave up 0 bases and V 8 bases, and 3 bases lay outside the gene matches. CDR1 and CDR2 (germline): MNHEY, SMNVEV (reference sequence). This CDR3 region has 14 residues. CDR3 loop: CASFGTTNTGELFF. In DNA form, the CDR3 reads TGTGCCAGCTTTGGGACTACGAACACCGGGGAGCTGTTTTTT.